The clone carrying this T cell receptor beta chain has just a few counts. Its antigen is as yet unknown. This sample is part of a study of response to subunit inactivated influenza vaccine. General study results and limits: The authors suggested that few new T cells are recruited per seasonal influenza vaccination.

The CDR3 is made up of 14 amino acids. The germline V gene has CDR1 SGHVS and CDR2 FQNEAQ. V was clipped by 5 bases and J by 6 bases, with 14 bases between them. TCRdb re-called the RT-PCR reads through MiXCR, storing one row per CDR3 protein. This table holds about 570,000 distinct CDR3 sequences, about 12% found once. The sample consisted of PBMCs from blood, taken on the day of vaccination. The chain combines TRBV7-8 with TRBJ1-5, with TRBD1 as a possible D gene (6 bases). This receptor was taken from a man in his fifties who received an inactivated influenza vaccine. CDR3 residues: CASSRGRGFQPQHF. The CDR3 DNA reads TGTGCCAGCAGCCGGGGCAGGGGTTTTCAGCCCCAGCATTTT.